Detailed here is one TCR beta chain. This entry belongs to a study of PD-L1 blockade in urothelial cancer. Study as a whole: The patients' atezolizumab therapy, 1,200 mg intravenously every 3 weeks, started around 2014. Between 0 and 3 chemotherapy regimens preceded treatment for each patient. T cells were recovered from blood samples at a median of roughly 150,000.

Trimming stripped 6 bases from V and 4 bases from J, with 16 bases between. The CDR3 loop spans 14 amino acids. Germline CDR1 and CDR2: MNHNS and SASEGT. TCRdb's copy holds only in-frame clones and misses some; the assay was immunoSEQ multiplex PCR. The sample carries about 130,000 clones, approximately 85% recorded once. The time point was: peripheral blood 6 weeks after treatment start. The material was PBMCs, obtained around atezolizumab (anti-PD-L1) treatment. This chain uses TRBV6-1 with TRBJ2-7, with TRBD2 as a possible D gene (6 bases). This receptor was taken from a man aged 45 to 65 with urothelial cancer. This CDR3 reads CASRRDPGVYEQYF. The DNA for the CDR3 is TGTGCCAGCAGAAGGGACCCGGGAGTATACGAGCAGTACTTC.